This is a list of T cell receptor beta chains from one sample in a study of OX40 agonist ivuxolimab in advanced cancers. Sequencing was performed with immunoSEQ multiplex PCR; in TCRdb, only in-frame clones are kept and a portion is missing. Among 90,000 to 120,000 clones listed, around 93% were seen once. This specimen consisted of CD4+ or CD8+ T cells sorted from blood, obtained in a trial of the OX40 agonist ivuxolimab. The receptors come from an adult with an advanced solid tumor such as melanoma, head and neck, liver or kidney cancer. Each CDR3 is given with its conserved first and last residue. A D gene is named only where the DNA matches it firmly. A row's size may be missing; if present it is once, few, many or a size class.

CDR3 length	V gene	D gene	J gene	clone size	CDR3 protein	CDR3 DNA
15	TRBV30	-	TRBJ2-7	-	CAWRSEMRGFYEQYF	TGTGCCTGGAGGAGCGAAATGAGGGGTTTCTACGAGCAGTACTTC
14	TRBV6-6	-	TRBJ2-7	-	CASSPDPYSYEQYF	TGTGCCAGCAGCCCGGACCCATACTCCTACGAGCAGTACTTC
17	TRBV5-1	-	TRBJ1-5	once	CASSLDGPDRGNQPQHF	TGCGCCAGCAGCTTGGATGGGCCGGACCGAGGTAATCAGCCCCAGCATTTT
13	TRBV19	-	TRBJ1-2	-	CASRQDANYGYTF	TGTGCCAGCCGACAGGACGCTAACTATGGCTACACCTTC
15	TRBV6-1	-	TRBJ2-2	-	CASSGVGQTTGELFF	TGTGCCAGCAGTGGTGTAGGACAAACCACCGGGGAGCTGTTTTTT
15	TRBV19	-	TRBJ1-1	-	CASSPGGRKNTEAFF	TGTGCCAGTAGTCCCGGGGGACGGAAGAACACTGAAGCTTTCTTT
12	TRBV11-2	-	TRBJ2-7	-	CASSLVSDEQYF	TGTGCCAGCAGCTTAGTGTCTGACGAGCAGTACTTC
15	TRBV19	TRBD1	TRBJ2-3	-	CASRIRQGNTDTQYF	TGTGCCAGTAGGATACGACAGGGGAACACAGATACGCAGTATTTT
14	TRBV9	TRBD1	TRBJ1-2	once	CASSVAQGVYGYTF	TGTGCCAGCAGCGTAGCCCAGGGGGTCTATGGCTACACCTTC
16	TRBV5-1	TRBD1	TRBJ1-1	-	CASSLGPADRGTEAFF	TGCGCCAGCAGCTTGGGCCCTGCGGACAGGGGCACTGAAGCTTTCTTT
16	TRBV5-1	TRBD2	TRBJ2-1	-	CASSLSGTSRTFKQFF	TGCGCCAGCAGCTTATCCGGGACTAGCCGTACTTTTAAGCAGTTCTTC
15	TRBV5-6	TRBD2	TRBJ2-1	few	CASSPRWAGDGEQFF	TGTGCCAGCAGCCCCAGGTGGGCGGGGGACGGAGAGCAGTTCTTC
13	TRBV25-1	-	TRBJ1-2	-	CASTTGQGYGYTF	TGTGCCAGCACTACAGGGCAGGGTTATGGCTACACCTTC
15	TRBV9	-	TRBJ2-1	-	CASSERPDLYNEQFF	TGTGCCAGCAGCGAACGCCCAGACTTGTACAATGAGCAGTTCTTC
15	TRBV27	TRBD2	TRBJ2-1	-	CASNFGGSGYDEQFF	TGTGCCAGCAACTTCGGCGGGAGTGGTTACGATGAGCAGTTCTTC
20	TRBV5-3	-	TRBJ2-1	-	CARSSRPVGSLPFSYNEQFF	TGTGCCAGAAGCTCCCGGCCGGTAGGTAGCCTACCCTTCTCCTACAATGAGCAGTTCTTC
11	TRBV6-6	-	TRBJ1-2	-	CASSSTDGYTF	TGTGCCAGCAGTTCAACAGATGGCTACACCTTC
13	TRBV6-1	-	TRBJ1-5	-	CASSERGGGPQHF	TGTGCCAGCAGTGAAAGGGGCGGAGGTCCCCAGCATTTT
13	TRBV18	-	TRBJ1-1	-	CASSPPGSTEAFF	TGTGCCAGCTCACCACCAGGGAGCACTGAAGCTTTCTTT
12	TRBV29-1	-	TRBJ2-5	-	CSVVEGGETQYF	TGCAGCGTTGTAGAGGGAGGAGAGACCCAGTACTTC
12	TRBV6-6	-	TRBJ2-7	once	CATEDSYYEQYF	TGTGCCACCGAAGACAGCTACTACGAGCAGTACTTC
13	TRBV7-9	-	TRBJ2-5	-	CASSLEDSRTQYF	TGTGCCAGCAGCTTAGAGGACAGCCGGACCCAGTACTTC
11	TRBV29-1	TRBD2	TRBJ2-5	-	CSVVRGGTQYF	TGCAGCGTTGTTCGCGGGGGGACCCAGTACTTC
14	TRBV2	TRBD2	TRBJ2-3	-	CASSERAGGAPQYF	TGTGCCAGCAGTGAACGTGCGGGGGGAGCCCCGCAGTATTTT